This T cell receptor beta chain was identified in a study of cytomegalovirus exposure and HLA in healthy donors. The PCR contained 60 Vbeta and 13 Jbeta primers. The protocol was immunoSEQ multiplex PCR, while the TCRdb copy is restricted to in-frame clones and leaves out a portion. The sample holds 120,000 to 150,000 clones, roughly 80% seen once. Germline V gene lookup returns CDR1 SGHRS and CDR2 YFSETQ. This CDR3 is 14 amino acids long. V was pared by 0 bases and J by 4 bases, with 10 bases between. Sequencing used PBMCs. The chain uses TRBV5-1 and TRBJ1-2, with unresolved D. The sequence was collected from a woman between 50 and 59 years old in good health and CMV-seropositive. CDR3 sequence (DNA): TGCGCCAGCAGCTTGGAGGAGGGTAGCTATGGCTACACCTTC. The encoded protein is CASSLEEGSYGYTF.